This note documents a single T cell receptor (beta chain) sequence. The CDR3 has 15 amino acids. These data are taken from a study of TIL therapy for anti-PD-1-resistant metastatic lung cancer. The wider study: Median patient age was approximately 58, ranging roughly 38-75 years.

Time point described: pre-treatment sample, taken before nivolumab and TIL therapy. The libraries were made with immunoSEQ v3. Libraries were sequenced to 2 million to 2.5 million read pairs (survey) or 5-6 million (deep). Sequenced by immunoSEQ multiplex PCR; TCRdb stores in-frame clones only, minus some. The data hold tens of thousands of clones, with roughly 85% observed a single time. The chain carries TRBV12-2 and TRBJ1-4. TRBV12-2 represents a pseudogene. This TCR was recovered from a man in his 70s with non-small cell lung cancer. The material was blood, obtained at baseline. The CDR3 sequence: CASRPSRADNEKLFF. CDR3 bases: TGTGCAAGTCGCCCTTCAAGGGCAGATAATGAAAAACTGTTTTTT.